This is a list of T cell receptor beta chains from one sample in a study of blood T cell repertoires in COVID-19. Repertoires were generated with immunoSEQ multiplex PCR, while TCRdb's copy carries only in-frame clones and drops some. The table lists tens of thousands of clones, 86% of them singletons. Input material: peripheral blood. These receptors were taken from a human donor in a cohort sampled during active COVID-19. Both conserved end residues are part of each CDR3. D genes are given only for firm matches. Expanded clones get a size class; other rows say once, few or many, or leave the size out.

V gene	J gene	clone size	D gene	CDR3 protein	CDR3 DNA
TRBV11-1	TRBJ2-2	.	.	CASSLLGGTGELFF	TGTGCCAGCAGCCTCCTCGGGGGCACCGGGGAGCTGTTTTTT
TRBV6-1	TRBJ1-2	few	TRBD1	CASSEDAGGFYGYTF	TGTGCCAGCAGTGAAGACGCAGGGGGCTTCTATGGCTACACCTTC
TRBV24-1	TRBJ2-2	.	.	CATGDENTGELFF	TGTGCCACAGGAGACGAGAACACCGGGGAGCTGTTTTTT
TRBV19	TRBJ2-7	.	.	CASSIELRAHGEQYF	TGTGCCAGTAGTATAGAGCTTCGTGCCCACGGGGAGCAGTACTTC
TRBV6-5	TRBJ1-4	.	TRBD1	CATGSGTGAEKLFF	TGTGCCACCGGATCCGGGACAGGGGCTGAAAAACTGTTTTTT
TRBV5-4	TRBJ2-7	.	TRBD2	CASSPGGLAEAYEQYF	TGTGCCAGCAGCCCGGGAGGTCTAGCGGAGGCCTACGAGCAGTACTTC
TRBV10-3	TRBJ2-7	.	TRBD2	CAISEEREFDEQYF	TGTGCCATCAGTGAGGAGCGGGAGTTCGACGAGCAGTACTTC
TRBV27	TRBJ2-1	.	TRBD1	CASTRTGQGKVSEQFF	TGTGCCAGCACCAGAACCGGACAGGGAAAAGTGAGTGAGCAGTTCTTC
TRBV7-2	TRBJ1-1	.	.	CASSPAEGGAFF	TGTGCCAGCAGCCCCGCAGAAGGGGGAGCTTTCTTT
TRBV6-5	TRBJ2-3	.	.	CASSSLATDTQYF	TGTGCCAGCAGTTCTCTAGCTACAGATACGCAGTATTTT
TRBV7-9	TRBJ1-3	.	.	CASSPPGDTIYF	TGTGCCAGCAGCCCCCCCGGTGACACCATATATTTT
TRBV6-5	TRBJ1-4	.	TRBD1	CASRPTGGAEKLFF	TGTGCCAGCAGACCAACAGGGGGGGCTGAAAAACTGTTTTTT
TRBV6-2/TRBV6-3	TRBJ2-1	.	TRBD1	CASSNRGTEQFF	TGTGCCAGCAGTAACAGGGGGACTGAGCAGTTCTTC
TRBV4-3	TRBJ2-5	.	TRBD2	CASSPGTSGGETQYF	TGCGCCAGCAGCCCGGGGACTAGCGGGGGGGAGACCCAGTACTTC
TRBV5-1	TRBJ1-5	.	.	CASSVGSSNQPQHF	TGCGCCAGCTCCGTCGGGTCAAGCAATCAGCCCCAGCATTTT
TRBV18	TRBJ2-6	.	.	CASSRITGSGANVLTF	TGTGCCAGCTCAAGAATAACAGGGTCTGGGGCCAACGTCCTGACTTTC
TRBV5-8	TRBJ1-6	.	TRBD1	CASNSQQGTGSPLHF	TGTGCCAGCAATTCTCAACAGGGGACGGGATCACCCCTCCACTTT
TRBV19	TRBJ2-7	.	TRBD1	CASKIRDSSYEQYF	TGTGCCAGCAAAATCCGGGACAGTTCCTACGAGCAGTACTTC
TRBV11-2	TRBJ1-5	.	.	CASSFQGFAQPQHF	TGTGCCAGCAGCTTTCAGGGTTTCGCTCAGCCCCAGCATTTT
TRBV5-1	TRBJ2-2	.	.	CASSLEGGELFF	TGCGCCAGCAGCCTCGAGGGCGGGGAGCTGTTTTTT
TRBV6-2/TRBV6-3	TRBJ2-5	.	.	CASSYPETQYF	TGTGCCAGCAGTTACCCGGAGACCCAGTACTTC
TRBV4-1	TRBJ2-1	.	.	CASSQEPQWRDEQFF	TGCGCCAGCAGCCAAGAACCCCAATGGAGGGATGAGCAGTTCTTC